These T cell receptor beta chains were read from a single sample in a study of cytomegalovirus exposure and HLA in healthy donors. TCRdb's table, derived via immunoSEQ multiplex PCR, lists solely in-frame clones and lacks some. The sample shows about 200,000 clones, about 80% of them seen only once. Sequenced: PBMCs. The receptors originated from a girl between 10 and 17 years old in good health and CMV-seronegative. The CDR3 runs from the conserved cysteine through the conserved F or W. The D gene is left open where the match is weak. Some rows mark clone size as missing; the rest say once, few, many or name a class of expanded clone.

NA	TRBV28	TRBJ1-2	TRBD1	TGTGCCAGCAGAGGGACAGGGGGGTATGGCTACACCTTC	CASRGTGGYGYTF
NA	TRBV28	TRBJ2-3	NA	TGTGCCAGCGGGGGCCCCCCGCGAGGTACGCAGTATTTT	CASGGPPRGTQYF
NA	TRBV10-3	TRBJ2-7	NA	TGTGCCATCAGTGAGTCTCCGACAGTCTCCTACGAGCAGTACTTC	CAISESPTVSYEQYF
NA	TRBV27	TRBJ1-1	NA	TGTGCCAGCAGTCTCCTGGGGCCGGGGGTCACTGAAGCTTTCTTT	CASSLLGPGVTEAFF
NA	TRBV4-1	TRBJ2-5	TRBD2	TGCGCCAGCAGCCAAAACCCCGGGACTAGCGGGAGTAGGGAGACCCAGTACTTC	CASSQNPGTSGSRETQYF
NA	TRBV4-1	TRBJ1-1	NA	TGCGCCAGCAGCCAAGTCGGCAGGGCGAACACTGAAGCTTTCTTT	CASSQVGRANTEAFF
NA	TRBV5-1	TRBJ2-4	TRBD1	TGCGCCAGCAGCCACGGACAGGGGAGAAACATTCAGTACTTC	CASSHGQGRNIQYF
NA	TRBV11-2	TRBJ2-3	TRBD1	TGTGCCAGCAGCCCGGGACAGAGAAGAGATACGCAGTATTTT	CASSPGQRRDTQYF
NA	TRBV28	TRBJ1-1	TRBD1	TGTGCCAGCAGTGGAAACAGGGGGGTCACCACTGAAGCTTTCTTT	CASSGNRGVTTEAFF
few	TRBV30	TRBJ1-3	NA	TGTGCCTGGAGTGTTTATAGAGACTCTGGAAACACCATATATTTT	CAWSVYRDSGNTIYF
NA	TRBV7-2	TRBJ2-5	NA	TGTGCCAGCAGCTCTATTGTGGGTTCGGAGACTTTAGGAGAGACCCAGTACTTC	CASSSIVGSETLGETQYF
NA	TRBV9	TRBJ1-1	TRBD1	TGTGCCAGCAGCGCAAAGCCCCAGGGGGCGAACACTGAAGCTTTCTTT	CASSAKPQGANTEAFF
NA	TRBV5-4	TRBJ2-1	NA	TGTGCCAGCAGCTTGGGATCGGGACTTAACTACAATGAGCAGTTCTTC	CASSLGSGLNYNEQFF
NA	TRBV7-9	TRBJ2-3	NA	TGTGCCAGCAGCTTTGGGGGGGCAAAAGATACGCAGTATTTT	CASSFGGAKDTQYF
once	TRBV18	TRBJ2-2	NA	TGTGCCAGCTCACAAGACAGAATTAACACCGGGGAGCTGTTTTTT	CASSQDRINTGELFF
NA	TRBV5-5	TRBJ2-3	NA	TGTGCCAGCAGGCAGTCCGACACAGATACGCAGTATTTT	CASRQSDTDTQYF
NA	TRBV25-1	TRBJ1-2	NA	TGTGCCAGCAGCCCCGCTCTGGGGGGACCCAACTATGGCTACACCTTC	CASSPALGGPNYGYTF
NA	TRBV4-1	TRBJ2-7	TRBD1	TGCGCCAGCAGCCAAGAGGACAGGAGCTCCTACGAGCAGTACTTC	CASSQEDRSSYEQYF
NA	TRBV6-5	TRBJ1-4	NA	TGTGCCAGCAGCCGTACAGTGACTAATGAAAAACTGTTTTTT	CASSRTVTNEKLFF
NA	TRBV5-1	TRBJ1-1	TRBD1	TGCGCCAGCAGCAGATCCGGGACAGGGGGCGTATGGGGGGACCGGAACACTGAAGCTTTCTTT	CASSRSGTGGVWGDRNTEAFF
NA	TRBV21-1	TRBJ2-1	NA	TGTGCCAGCAGCAAACGGTCGATAGCGGGAGTTGAACCGCTATACAATGAGCAGTTCTTC	CASSKRSIAGVEPLYNEQFF
few	TRBV5-6	TRBJ1-3	NA	TGTGCCAGCAGCTTGGAGCGAAACACCATATATTTT	CASSLERNTIYF
NA	TRBV11-2	TRBJ1-6	NA	TGTGCCAGCAGCTTCTCAGGGGAGTCCTCACCCCTCCACTTT	CASSFSGESSPLHF
once	TRBV30	TRBJ1-2	NA	TGTGCCTGGAGGCCCGGGATAGCTAACTATGGCTACACCTTC	CAWRPGIANYGYTF
NA	TRBV27	TRBJ1-1	TRBD1	TGTGCCAGCTGGACAACAGGGGGCTTTACTGAAGCTTTCTTT	CASWTTGGFTEAFF
NA	TRBV28	TRBJ2-5	TRBD2	TGTGCCAGCAGTGCTAGCGGGGGCCCCCAAGAGACCCAGTACTTC	CASSASGGPQETQYF
NA	TRBV18	TRBJ2-5	NA	TGTGCCAGCTCACCCGGAGAGACCCAGTACTTC	CASSPGETQYF
NA	TRBV19	TRBJ2-3	NA	TGTGCCAGTAGCCCGAGCGGAGGGAGAAAATCAGATACGCAGTATTTT	CASSPSGGRKSDTQYF
NA	TRBV28	TRBJ1-2	NA	TGTGCCAGCAGTTTTCGGGCAGTCCGAGCGGACTATGGCTACACCTTC	CASSFRAVRADYGYTF
NA	TRBV7-2	TRBJ2-7	NA	TGTGCCAGCAGCTTAGGCCGTGGGGGGAACGAGCAGTACTTC	CASSLGRGGNEQYF
NA	TRBV9	TRBJ1-2	NA	TGTGCCAGCAGCGTAGGGGCAGGGAACTATGGCTACACCTTC	CASSVGAGNYGYTF
NA	TRBV28	TRBJ1-2	NA	TGTGCCAGCAGTTTTCCCCCGGGTGGCTACACCTTC	CASSFPPGGYTF
NA	TRBV7-2	TRBJ2-7	NA	TGTGCCAGCAGTTTAAGAGGCTACGAGCAGTACTTC	CASSLRGYEQYF
NA	TRBV10-2	TRBJ2-4	NA	TGCGCCAGCAGTGCCCCTAGAGGGGGGGACATTCAGTACTTC	CASSAPRGGDIQYF
NA	TRBV6-5	TRBJ1-1	TRBD1	TGTGCCAGCAGTTACTCGACAGGGGCAAACACTGAAGCTTTCTTT	CASSYSTGANTEAFF
NA	TRBV5-4	TRBJ2-1	TRBD2	TGTGCCAGCAGCTTGGTAGCGGGGGGGCCGCTCGACAATGAGCAGTTCTTC	CASSLVAGGPLDNEQFF
NA	TRBV4-1	TRBJ2-1	NA	TGCGCCAGCAGCCAAGTCACAGGGTACAATGAGCAGTTCTTC	CASSQVTGYNEQFF
NA	TRBV25-1	TRBJ2-1	TRBD1	TGTGCCAGCAGTGGCCGGGACAGGGCCTACAATGAGCAGTTCTTC	CASSGRDRAYNEQFF
NA	TRBV5-5	TRBJ2-3	TRBD2	TGTGCCAGCAGCTTGGCCCGTGGACTAGACCATTTTCAAGATACGCAGTATTTT	CASSLARGLDHFQDTQYF
NA	TRBV4-1	TRBJ1-2	NA	TGCGCCAGCAGCCAAGAGGTCAGAGGGCGTTATGGCTACACCTTC	CASSQEVRGRYGYTF
NA	TRBV19	TRBJ2-3	NA	TGTGCCAGTAGTATAAGTGAGATGGATACGCAGTATTTT	CASSISEMDTQYF
NA	TRBV7-8	TRBJ2-7	NA	TGTGCCAGCAGCTTACGACAGACGAGCTCCTACGAGCAGTACTTC	CASSLRQTSSYEQYF
NA	TRBV7-2	TRBJ2-1	NA	TGTGCCAGCAGCTTAAAGGGGCGTGAGCAGTTCTTC	CASSLKGREQFF
NA	TRBV6-6	TRBJ2-1	TRBD2	TGTGCCAGCAGTTATGGTAGCGGGGGGAATAGATATGAGCAGTTCTTC	CASSYGSGGNRYEQFF
NA	TRBV18	TRBJ1-4	NA	TGTGCCAGCTCACCACCAGACAGAATACGACTGTTTTTT	CASSPPDRIRLFF
NA	TRBV13	TRBJ1-4	NA	TGTGCCAGCAGCCCCCGTCAGGGGGAAAAACTGTTTTTT	CASSPRQGEKLFF
NA	TRBV9	TRBJ2-1	NA	TGTGCCAGCAGCCCGTCGGGCGGGAACTCCTACAATGAGCAGTTCTTC	CASSPSGGNSYNEQFF
NA	TRBV6-5	TRBJ2-6	NA	TGTGCCAGCAGTAGGACAATTTCTGGGGCCAACGTCCTGACTTTC	CASSRTISGANVLTF
NA	TRBV6-5	TRBJ2-5	NA	TGTGCCAGCAGTCACGGAGAGACCCAGTACTTC	CASSHGETQYF
once	TRBV6-1	TRBJ1-2	TRBD1	TGTGCCAGCAGTGAGGCGGGACAGGGGCTTGGCTACACCTTC	CASSEAGQGLGYTF
NA	TRBV28	TRBJ1-1	NA	TGTGCCAGCAGTTCATGGGGGGCGCGAACTGAAGCTTTCTTT	CASSSWGARTEAFF
NA	TRBV28	TRBJ2-4	TRBD1	TGTGCCAGCAGGCCTTCTACAGGGGGCAAAGCCAAAAACATTCAGTACTTC	CASRPSTGGKAKNIQYF
NA	TRBV28	TRBJ2-7	TRBD1	TGTGCCAGCAGTTTACGCCGGGACAGGGTCTACGAGCAGTACTTC	CASSLRRDRVYEQYF